This T cell receptor (beta chain) originates from a study of shared clonotypes between healthy human individuals. Turning to the study itself: CD4 naive and memory got three plates each, CD8 naive two, CD8 memory one. Whole-study results and caveats: Generally, naive subsets (rather than memory subsets) showed larger estimated richness.

The CDR3 extends over 15 amino acids. Trimming removed 4 bases from V and 0 bases from J; junction bases left unmatched: 7. Germline values: CDR1 SGHKS, CDR2 YYEKEE (reference sequence). Note on this clone: Its antigen is currently unknown.

Assay used: immunoSEQ multiplex PCR; TCRdb lists only in-frame clones, some missing. The top ten clones hold about 0.32% of a sample with about 380,000 clones, 95% to 97% of them seen once. The sequence was obtained from a man aged 25-40 years in good health. The sample comprised memory CD8+ T cells sorted from blood. Stated subset: CD45RO+ cells pooled with CCR7-negative TemRA cells. V gene TRBV5-5 combines with J gene TRBJ2-7, with 7 bases lining up with TRBD1. CDR3 nucleotides: TGTGCCAGCAGCATCCTCGGGACAGTCTCCTACGAGCAGTACTTC. Translation: CASSILGTVSYEQYF.